Each of the 20 T cell receptor beta chains below was sequenced from the same sample in a study of blood T cell repertoires in COVID-19. Profiling relied on immunoSEQ multiplex PCR, and the TCRdb table lists in-frame clones only, not all of them. The sample holds approximately 160,000 clones, approximately 80% seen once. The sequenced material came from peripheral blood. The receptors were sampled from a human donor in a cohort sampled during active COVID-19.

The rearrangement links TRBV30 to TRBJ1-5; TRBD1 agrees at 7 bases. The CDR3 length is 16 residues. Germline CDR1 GTSNPN, CDR2 SVGIG (reference sequence). Germline trimming cut 0 bases from V and 2 bases from J; bases unmatched to any gene: 7. This chain's CDR3 is CAWSVRGGVGNQPQHF. The CDR3, as DNA: TGTGCCTGGAGTGTACGAGGGGGCGTAGGCAATCAGCCCCAGCATTTT. Filled out from reference TRBV30 and TRBJ1-5, the complete variable domain reads SQTIHQWPATLVQPVGSPLSLECTVEGTSNPNLYWYRQAAGRGLQLLFYSVGIGQISSEVPQNLSASRPQDRQFILSSKKLLLSDSGFYLCAWSVRGGVGNQPQHFGDGTRLSIL.

The V gene is TRBV7-8, the J gene TRBJ2-2; perhaps TRBD1 as D (6 bases). V lost 10 bases to trimming and J lost 3 bases, with 24 bases between them. CDR3 length: 17 residues. Germline CDR1 SGHVS, CDR2 FQNEAQ. In nucleotides, the CDR3 is TGTGCCACCTTAAAGGGGCAGGTACAGGGCGACACCGGGGAGCTGTTTTTT. Translating it yields CATLKGQVQGDTGELFF.

The V gene is TRBV5-1, the J gene TRBJ2-3; 10 positions agree with TRBD2. Losses at the gene ends were 0 bases for V and 14 bases for J; bases not matched to a gene: 9. In germline, CDR1 is SGHRS, CDR2 YFSETQ. This CDR3 has 14 residues. Here the CDR3 reads CASSLAASGSRVYF. DNA of the CDR3: TGCGCCAGCAGCTTGGCGGCTAGCGGGAGCCGTGTGTATTTT.

The V gene is TRBV5-1, the J gene TRBJ2-3, with TRBD1 matching 8 bases. Trimming removed 4 bases from V and 3 bases from J; junction bases left unmatched: 7. The CDR3 runs to 15 residues. From germline, CDR1 is SGHRS and CDR2 YFSETQ. The CDR3 nucleotides read TGCGCCAGCAGCCCGGGGACAGGAACTACAGATACGCAGTATTTT. Amino acids: CASSPGTGTTDTQYF.

The rearrangement links TRBV19 to TRBJ2-1; the D is unclear. This CDR3 has 15 residues. From germline, CDR1 is LNHDA and CDR2 SQIVND (reference sequence). V lost 7 bases and J lost 0, with 13 bases in between. CDR3 sequence (DNA): TGTGCCAGTACCACTGCTTCGAGCTCCTACAATGAGCAGTTCTTC. As protein: CASTTASSSYNEQFF. Drawing the rest from reference TRBV19 and TRBJ2-1, the complete variable domain is DGGITQSPKYLFRKEGQNVTLSCEQNLNHDAMYWYRQDPGQGLRLIYYSQIVNDFQKGDIAEGYSVSREKKESFPLTVTSAQKNPTAFYLCASTTASSSYNEQFFGPGTRLTVL.

The gene calls are TRBV3-1 (or the pseudogene TRBV3-2) and TRBJ2-1, with 9 positions matching TRBD2. V trimming: 8 bases; J trimming: 7 bases; junction bases outside the gene matches: 9. Germline CDR1 LGHDT, CDR2 YNNKEL (reference sequence). The CDR3 has 14 residues. The CDR3 sequence: CASQSRLAGNEQFF. CDR3 bases: TGTGCCAGCCAAAGCAGGCTAGCGGGGAATGAGCAGTTCTTC.

This chain links TRBV5-4 with TRBJ2-2; 9 positions agree with TRBD2. The V gene's germline CDR1 is SGHNT and CDR2 YYREEE (reference sequence). CDR3 length: 18 amino acids. The junction had 12 bases not matched to a gene; V was cut back by 6 bases and J by 0 bases. The CDR3 here is CASKNRAGGSSNTGELFF. The CDR3 region has the DNA TGTGCCAGCAAGAATCGAGCGGGAGGATCATCGAACACCGGGGAGCTGTTTTTT.

In its sample, this clone was seen once. The V and J genes are TRBV5-1 and TRBJ2-7, with 11 bases identical to TRBD1. The germline CDR1 and CDR2 sequences are SGHRS and YFSETQ. The trim removed 0 bases at V and 6 bases at J, leaving 2 bases unmatched. The CDR3 has 14 amino acids. In DNA form, the CDR3 reads TGCGCCAGCAGCTTGGGGACAGGGGGCTTCGAGCAGTACTTC. Amino acid sequence: CASSLGTGGFEQYF.

This clone has a single count. The chain is built from TRBV28 and TRBJ1-5, with a possible D match to TRBD1 (5 bases). The CDR3 is 13 residues long. Germline V lookup: CDR1 MDHEN, CDR2 SYDVKM. The V gene lost 3 bases and the J gene lost 7 bases, with 10 bases spanning the gap. CDR3 loop: CASSLDGGQPQHF. CDR3 nucleotide sequence: TGTGCCAGCAGTTTGGATGGGGGGCAGCCCCAGCATTTT.

The rearrangement uses TRBV25-1 and TRBJ1-2, with D perhaps TRBD1 (6 bases). Germline CDR1 MGHDK, CDR2 SYGVNS. The CDR3 runs 13 residues. Trimming stripped 5 bases from V and 7 bases from J, with 14 bases between. CDR3 nucleotides: TGTGCCAGCAGTACAACAGGGATAAGTGGCTACACCTTC. It is translated as CASSTTGISGYTF.

The chain couples TRBV7-8 to TRBJ2-2; 7 nucleotides align to TRBD2. Germline V lookup: CDR1 SGHVS, CDR2 FQNEAQ. V shed 8 bases, J shed 5 bases, and the junction held 5 bases outside the gene matches. CDR3 size: 13 residues. CDR3 in amino acids: CASSSGGTGELFF. The DNA for the CDR3 is TGTGCCAGCTCTAGCGGAGGGACCGGGGAGCTGTTTTTT. Combining the CDR3 with reference TRBV7-8 and TRBJ2-2 gives the whole variable domain GAGVSQSPRYKVAKRGQDVALRCDPISGHVSLFWYQQALGQGPEFLTYFQNEAQLDKSGLPSDRFFAERPEGSVSTLKIQRTQQEDSAVYLCASSSGGTGELFFGEGSRLTVL.

J is TRBJ2-2 and V is TRBV24-1; 10 nucleotides agree with TRBD2. V shed 1 base, J shed 5 bases, and the junction held 6 bases outside the gene matches. CDR1 is KGHDR and CDR2 is SFDVKD in the germline V gene. The CDR3 has 17 amino acids. As DNA, the CDR3 is TGTGCCACCAGTGATTTCCAAGGACTAGCGGAAACCGGGGAGCTGTTTTTT. Translated: CATSDFQGLAETGELFF.

The rearrangement uses TRBV27 and TRBJ1-5; D gene ambiguous. The CDR3 totals 16 residues. Looked up from germline, CDR1 is MNHEY and CDR2 is SMNVEV (reference sequence). Deletions cut 3 bases from V and 3 bases from J, with 15 bases between. The CDR3, as DNA: TGTGCCAGCAGTTTCGTCTCGGCGGCTTACAATCAGCCCCAGCATTTT. Protein product: CASSFVSAAYNQPQHF.

V gene TRBV6-5 combines with J gene TRBJ1-6, with D possibly matching TRBD1 (5 bases). CDR1 is MNHEY, CDR2 SVGAGI, per germline. Trimming pared 7 bases from V and 11 bases from J, leaving 18 bases between. The CDR3 runs to 14 residues. Written as DNA, the CDR3 is TGTGCCAGCATTCTAGACAGCGGGCCAGCACCCCTCCACTTT. Amino acids: CASILDSGPAPLHF.

V is TRBV3-1 (or the pseudogene TRBV3-2) and J is TRBJ1-3, with 7 bases that match TRBD1. CDR3 size: 15 residues. In germline, CDR1 is LGHDT, CDR2 YNNKEL (reference sequence). V shed 3 bases, J shed 4 bases, and the junction held 6 bases outside the gene matches. CDR3 nucleotide sequence: TGTGCCAGCAGCCAGGGTACAGGGGCAGGAAACACCATATATTTT. It translates to CASSQGTGAGNTIYF.

This chain connects TRBV11-2 to TRBJ1-4; D is perhaps TRBD1 (5 bases). The length of the CDR3 is 16 residues. Germline assignment: CDR1 SGHAT and CDR2 FQNNGV. The ends were cut back, 2 bases at V and 0 bases at J, with 10 bases in the middle. The CDR3 nucleotides are TGTGCCAGCAGCTTACAGGGTACTGCAACTAATGAAAAACTGTTTTTT. Its translation: CASSLQGTATNEKLFF. The full variable domain, rest sourced from reference TRBV11-2 and TRBJ1-4, is EAGVAQSPRYKIIEKRQSVAFWCNPISGHATLYWYQQILGQGPKLLIQFQNNGVVDDSQLPKDRFSAERLKGVDSTLKIQPAKLEDSAVYLCASSLQGTATNEKLFFGSGTQLSVL.

The gene calls are TRBV6-4 and TRBJ2-2, with D tentatively TRBD1 (6 bases). Germline V gene lookup returns CDR1 MRHNA and CDR2 SNTAGT. Deletions cut 6 bases from V and 1 base from J, with 9 bases between. The CDR3 has 14 residues. CDR3 in DNA: TGTGCCAGCAGCTTGGGACAGAACACCGGGGAGCTGTTTTTT. Translation gives CASSLGQNTGELFF.

This chain uses TRBV7-2 with TRBJ2-4; D not certain. Trimming stripped 0 bases from V and 7 bases from J, with 7 bases between. This CDR3 is 13 amino acids long. Germline V gives CDR1 SGHTA, CDR2 FQGNSA. The CDR3 DNA is TGTGCCAGCAGCTTAGCGCGGCAGAACATTCAGTACTTC. Its protein product is CASSLARQNIQYF.

This clone has a handful of counts. The DNA of the CDR3 is TGTGCCAGCAGTCCAGAGACTAGCCGTTCACGAGGCGAGCAGTACTTC. Protein: CASSPETSRSRGEQYF. The rearrangement links TRBV25-1 to TRBJ2-7, with 7 bases fitting TRBD2. V was clipped by 5 bases and J by 6 bases; unmatched bases: 16. CDR1 is MGHDK, CDR2 SYGVNS, per germline. The CDR3 is 16 residues long.

This clone showed up just once. This chain uses TRBV29-1 with TRBJ2-5, with 7 positions matching TRBD2. V was clipped by 6 bases and J by 2 bases; unmatched bases: 9. Per germline, CDR1 SQVTM and CDR2 ANQGSEA. This CDR3 has 14 residues. The CDR3 protein is CSVAPGLLQETQYF. The CDR3 region has the DNA TGCAGCGTAGCCCCGGGACTACTGCAAGAGACCCAGTACTTC.